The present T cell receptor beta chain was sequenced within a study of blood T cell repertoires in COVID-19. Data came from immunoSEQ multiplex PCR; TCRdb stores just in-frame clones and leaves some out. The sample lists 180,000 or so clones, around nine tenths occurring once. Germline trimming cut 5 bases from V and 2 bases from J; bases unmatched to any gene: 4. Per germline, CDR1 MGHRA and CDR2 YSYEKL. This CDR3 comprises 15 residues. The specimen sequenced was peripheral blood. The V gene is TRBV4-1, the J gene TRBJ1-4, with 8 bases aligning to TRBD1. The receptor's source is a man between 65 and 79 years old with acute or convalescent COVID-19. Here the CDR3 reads CASSSTGATNEKLFF. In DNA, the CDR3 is TGCGCCAGCAGCTCGACAGGGGCTACTAATGAAAAACTGTTTTTT.